The present T cell receptor (beta chain) was sequenced within a study of human T cells and chemical hapten exposure. Overall study context: Sensitization employed 2% DPC on approximately 2 cm by approximately 2 cm of upper inner arm skin.

The V end lost 1 base, the J end lost 3 bases, and 2 bases lay between the germline ends. Per germline, CDR1 SGDLS and CDR2 YYNGEE. This CDR3 comprises 13 residues. This clonotype was seen repeatedly, ten times or more. Its antigen is currently unknown. Time point of the sample: patch test 2, 6 weeks after DPC sensitization. This sample's treatment: therapeutic diphenylcyclopropenone sensitization with weekly scalp DPC. General study findings and limits: Sensitizing to DPC left TCRs with a frequency above 1 in 1000 unaltered.

Individual cDNA molecules in this library carried unique molecular identifiers. As handled by the study authors: TCRs per sample had a median of around 100,000 and ranged from roughly 23,224 to 700,000. TCRdb re-called the RACE reads through MiXCR, storing one row per CDR3 protein. TCRdb, rather than the study authors, made the V and J calls. This table has 65,000 to 90,000 distinct CDR3 sequences, 6% to 8.5% appearing once. The sequencing here drew on whole blood, taken in connection with sensitization to the hapten diphenylcyclopropenone (DPC). The chain combines TRBV9 with TRBJ2-6, with D unresolved. The receptor was isolated from a woman aged 30 to 39 with alopecia areata. Some clones in this sample may be carry-over from other donors' samples. The CDR3 is CASSVHGANVLTF. CDR3 DNA: TGTGCCAGCAGCGTACATGGGGCCAACGTCCTGACTTTC. The complete variable domain, with remaining parts taken from reference TRBV9 and TRBJ2-6, reads DSGVTQTPKHLITATGQRVTLRCSPRSGDLSVYWYQQSLDQGLQFLIQYYNGEERAKGNILERFSAQQFPDLHSELNLSSLELGDSALYFCASSVHGANVLTFGAGSRLTVL.